The table lists the clone carrying this TCR beta chain with a few counts. Its antigen remains unidentified. The source of the sample is a study of cytomegalovirus exposure and HLA in healthy donors. Across the whole study: As released early, the data held about 85 million unique TCRs from HLA-typed donors. General study points: The analysis excluded some indistinguishable V segments, including TRBV6-2 and TRBV6-3. The study carried out a later analysis of TCR beta sequences. It associated some 15,000 of them with specific HLA alleles at a false discovery rate of 0.05.

CDR3 length: 17 residues. Germline values: CDR1 SEHNR, CDR2 FQNEAQ (reference sequence). V was trimmed by 5 bases and J by 4 bases, leaving 22 bases between them. The primer mix had 60 Vbeta and 13 Jbeta primers. Sequencing was performed with immunoSEQ multiplex PCR; in TCRdb, only in-frame clones are kept and a portion is missing. The table records approximately 110,000 clones, around 75% of them present only once. All the people who gave samples were healthy bone marrow donors. This clonotype was sampled from a woman aged 25 to 39 in good health and CMV-seronegative. The sequenced material came from PBMCs. The chain couples TRBV7-9 to TRBJ2-3, with D perhaps matching TRBD1 (10 bases). CDR3 nucleotide sequence: TGTGCCAGCAGCCCGGGACAGGGGCTAGCGGGACCAGATACGCAGTATTTT. It codes for CASSPGQGLAGPDTQYF.